This T cell receptor (beta chain) was obtained from a study of blood T cell repertoires in COVID-19. The wider study: The samples span acute and convalescent COVID-19 from the United States, Italy and Spain. The cDNA or gDNA used as material had been derived from T cells, B-cell-depleted T cells, or PBMCs.

This table comes from immunoSEQ multiplex PCR, and its TCRdb copy is limited to in-frame clones, with some not included. The sample records around 300,000 clones, approximately 90% being singletons. All recovered Cohort 3 donors got two negative PCRs, got clearance, or saw symptom resolution. The origin of this receptor is a woman in her 40s who had recovered from COVID-19. What was sequenced was PBMCs or T cells enriched from blood (not recorded which).

CDR3 nucleotides: TGTGCCAGCAGCCAAGATTTACTAGCTCAGCAGTTCTTC. Translated, it gives CASSQDLLAQQFF. The V call is TRBV3-1 (or the pseudogene TRBV3-2), the J call TRBJ2-1; TRBD2 is a possible D gene (6 bases). Trimming cost V 0 bases and J 11 bases, with 11 bases left between them. Germline assignment: CDR1 LGHDT and CDR2 YNNKEL (reference sequence). This CDR3 is built from 13 residues.